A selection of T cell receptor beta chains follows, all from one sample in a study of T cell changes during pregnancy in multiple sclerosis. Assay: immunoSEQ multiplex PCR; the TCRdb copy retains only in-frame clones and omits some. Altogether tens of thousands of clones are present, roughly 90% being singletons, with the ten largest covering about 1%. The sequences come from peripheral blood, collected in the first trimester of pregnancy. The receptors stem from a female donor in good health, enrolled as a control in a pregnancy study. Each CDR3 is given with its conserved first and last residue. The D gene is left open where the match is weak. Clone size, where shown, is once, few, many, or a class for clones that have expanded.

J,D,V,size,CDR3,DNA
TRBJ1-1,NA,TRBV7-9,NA,CASSLEKGEAFF,TGTGCCAGCAGCTTAGAAAAGGGGGAAGCTTTCTTT
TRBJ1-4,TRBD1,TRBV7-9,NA,CASSLVRGLSNEKLFF,TGTGCCAGCAGCTTAGTCAGGGGGCTTAGTAATGAAAAACTGTTTTTT
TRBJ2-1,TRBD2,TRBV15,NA,CATSLGSGAYNEQFF,TGTGCCACCAGCCTCGGCAGCGGGGCTTACAATGAGCAGTTCTTC
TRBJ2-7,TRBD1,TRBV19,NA,CASSIGTGTGYEQYF,TGTGCCAGTAGTATCGGGACAGGGACCGGCTACGAGCAGTACTTC
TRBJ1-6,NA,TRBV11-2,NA,CASSTRGQGSQNNSPLHF,TGTGCCAGCAGCACCCGGGGCCAGGGGAGCCAAAATAATTCACCCCTCCACTTT
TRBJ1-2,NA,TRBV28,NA,CASNPRGSGSYGYTF,TGTGCCAGCAATCCTAGGGGGTCAGGGAGCTATGGCTACACCTTC
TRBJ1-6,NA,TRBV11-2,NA,CASSLNSPLHF,TGTGCCAGCAGCCTTAATTCACCCCTCCACTTT
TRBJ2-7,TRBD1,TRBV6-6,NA,CASTRQGKGYEQYF,TGTGCCAGCACCCGACAGGGAAAAGGCTACGAGCAGTACTTC
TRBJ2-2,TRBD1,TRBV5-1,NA,CASSFRQGTGELFF,TGCGCCAGCAGCTTTAGACAGGGGACCGGGGAGCTGTTTTTT
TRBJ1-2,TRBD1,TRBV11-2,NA,CASSPSWDRSGYTF,TGTGCCAGCAGCCCTAGCTGGGACAGGTCTGGCTACACCTTC
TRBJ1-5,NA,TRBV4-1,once,CASSQAAGRWDQPQHF,TGCGCCAGCAGCCAAGCCGCAGGGCGATGGGATCAGCCCCAGCATTTT
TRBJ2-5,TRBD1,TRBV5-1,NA,CASSFRDSILQETQYF,TGCGCCAGCAGCTTCCGGGACAGCATCCTTCAAGAGACCCAGTACTTC
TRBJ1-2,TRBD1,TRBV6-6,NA,CASSPGQMYGYTF,TGTGCCAGCAGCCCGGGACAGATGTATGGCTACACCTTC
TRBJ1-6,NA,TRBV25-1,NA,CASSFRGSYNSPLHF,TGTGCCAGCAGTTTCAGGGGCTCGTATAATTCACCCCTCCACTTT
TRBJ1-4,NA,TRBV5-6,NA,CASSMTVATNEKLFF,TGTGCCAGCAGCATGACTGTTGCAACTAATGAAAAACTGTTTTTT
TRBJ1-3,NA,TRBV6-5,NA,CASSYTGGNTIYF,TGTGCCAGCAGTTATACAGGGGGAAACACCATATATTTT
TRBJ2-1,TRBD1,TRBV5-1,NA,CASSLQGGRNEQFF,TGCGCCAGCAGCTTGCAAGGGGGCAGAAATGAGCAGTTCTTC
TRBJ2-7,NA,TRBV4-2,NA,CASSLRLGTEQYF,TGTGCCAGCAGCCTACGACTAGGCACCGAGCAGTACTTC
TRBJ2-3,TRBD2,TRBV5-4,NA,CASSRNGGSSTDTQYF,TGTGCCAGCAGCCGGAACGGGGGGTCTAGCACAGATACGCAGTATTTT
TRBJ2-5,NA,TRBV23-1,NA,CASRHAGTSQETQYF,TGCGCCAGCAGACATGCCGGGACAAGTCAAGAGACCCAGTACTTC
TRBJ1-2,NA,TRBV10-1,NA,CASSESGLNYGYTF,TGCGCCAGCAGCGAGTCGGGACTGAACTATGGCTACACCTTC
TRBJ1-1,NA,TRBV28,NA,CASRAPATANTEAFF,TGTGCCAGCAGGGCTCCGGCGACAGCTAACACTGAAGCTTTCTTT
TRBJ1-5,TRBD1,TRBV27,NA,CASSHLDRVGVQPQHF,TGTGCCAGCAGTCACCTGGACAGGGTTGGAGTTCAGCCCCAGCATTTT
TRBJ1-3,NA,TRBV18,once,CASSPVQGNGNTIYF,TGTGCCAGCTCCCCAGTCCAGGGCAACGGAAACACCATATATTTT
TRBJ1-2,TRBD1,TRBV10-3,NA,CAIRGGTGNYGYTF,TGTGCCATCAGGGGTGGGACAGGGAACTATGGCTACACCTTC
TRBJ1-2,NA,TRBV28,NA,CASSLFGVVGEEDGYTF,TGTGCCAGCAGTTTATTTGGGGTCGTGGGTGAGGAGGATGGCTACACCTTC
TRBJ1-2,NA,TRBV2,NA,CASTGAAFRGYTF,TGTGCCAGCACTGGGGCAGCCTTTCGGGGCTACACCTTC
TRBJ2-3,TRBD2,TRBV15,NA,CATSTGGTQYF,TGTGCCACCAGCACCGGGGGGACGCAGTATTTT
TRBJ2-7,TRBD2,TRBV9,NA,CASSVGLAGVEEQYF,TGTGCCAGCAGCGTCGGTCTAGCGGGAGTAGAAGAGCAGTACTTC
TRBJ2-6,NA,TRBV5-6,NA,CASSLLSAGANVLTF,TGTGCCAGCAGCTTGTTGTCGGCTGGGGCCAACGTCCTGACTTTC
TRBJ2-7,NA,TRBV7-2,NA,CASSSAPSSYEQYF,TGTGCCAGCAGCTCCGCACCGAGCTCCTACGAGCAGTACTTC
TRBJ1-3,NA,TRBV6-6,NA,CASTRQGNTIYF,TGTGCCAGCACCCGACAGGGAAACACCATATATTTT
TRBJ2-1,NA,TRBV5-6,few,CASSFPFAGNEQFF,TGTGCCAGCAGCTTTCCATTCGCGGGGAATGAGCAGTTCTTC
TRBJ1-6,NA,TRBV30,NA,CAWSTRYNSPLHF,TGTGCCTGGAGTACGAGGTATAATTCACCCCTCCACTTT
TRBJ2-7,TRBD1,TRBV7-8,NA,CASSLAGTGFYEQYF,TGTGCCAGCAGCTTGGCCGGGACAGGGTTTTACGAGCAGTACTTC
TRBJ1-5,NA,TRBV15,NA,CATSSVGHNQPQHF,TGTGCCACCAGCAGCGTGGGACACAATCAGCCCCAGCATTTT
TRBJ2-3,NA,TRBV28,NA,CASSRLGLNTDTQYF,TGTGCCAGCAGTCGATTGGGACTCAACACAGATACGCAGTATTTT
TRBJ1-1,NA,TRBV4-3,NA,CASSQEGYRDEAFF,TGCGCCAGCAGCCAAGAAGGGTACAGGGACGAAGCTTTCTTT
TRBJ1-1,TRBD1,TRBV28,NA,CASSSGGTEAFF,TGTGCCAGCAGTTCAGGGGGGACTGAAGCTTTCTTT
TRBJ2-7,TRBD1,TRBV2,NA,CASSPPNTPGQGDEQYF,TGTGCCAGCAGCCCCCCCAATACTCCGGGACAGGGTGACGAGCAGTACTTC
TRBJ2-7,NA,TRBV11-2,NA,CASSLANSYEQYF,TGTGCCAGCAGCCTGGCAAACTCCTACGAGCAGTACTTC
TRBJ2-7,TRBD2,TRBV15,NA,CATSWGGTYEQYF,TGTGCCACCAGCTGGGGAGGGACTTACGAGCAGTACTTC
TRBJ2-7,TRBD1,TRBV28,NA,CASNGGPGQGYEQYF,TGTGCCAGCAACGGGGGGCCGGGACAGGGTTACGAGCAGTACTTC
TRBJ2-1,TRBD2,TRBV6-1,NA,CASSEGTSANNEQFF,TGTGCCAGCAGTGAAGGCACTAGCGCTAACAATGAGCAGTTCTTC
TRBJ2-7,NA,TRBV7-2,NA,CASGTSSGSYEQYF,TGTGCCAGCGGCACTAGCTCGGGGTCCTACGAGCAGTACTTC
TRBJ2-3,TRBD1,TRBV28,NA,CASSLRQGAGDTQYF,TGTGCCAGCAGTTTACGGCAGGGGGCCGGAGATACGCAGTATTTT
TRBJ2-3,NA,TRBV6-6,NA,CASSSPPRGTDTQYF,TGTGCCAGCAGTTCCCCCCCTCGGGGCACAGATACGCAGTATTTT
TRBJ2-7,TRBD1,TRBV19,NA,CASSYLGTGVGEQYF,TGTGCCAGTAGTTATCTAGGGACAGGGGTTGGTGAGCAGTACTTC
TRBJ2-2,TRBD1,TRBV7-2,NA,CASRTAGGITGELFF,TGTGCCAGCAGAACCGCAGGGGGCATCACCGGGGAGCTGTTTTTT
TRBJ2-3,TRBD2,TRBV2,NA,CASRPPLAGGGDTQYF,TGTGCCAGCAGACCTCCTCTAGCGGGAGGGGGGGATACGCAGTATTTT
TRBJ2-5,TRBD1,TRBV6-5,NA,CASSYGTGGETQYF,TGTGCCAGCAGTTATGGGACAGGCGGGGAGACCCAGTACTTC
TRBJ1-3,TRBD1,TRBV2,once,CASRRQGAAGNTIYF,TGTGCCAGCAGGAGACAGGGGGCTGCTGGAAACACCATATATTTT
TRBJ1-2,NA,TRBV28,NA,CASSFRGELAYGYTF,TGTGCCAGCAGTTTCCGCGGGGAATTGGCCTATGGCTACACCTTC
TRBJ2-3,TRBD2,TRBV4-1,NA,CASSQDGAGGGADTQYF,TGCGCCAGCAGCCAAGATGGCGCGGGAGGAGGGGCAGATACGCAGTATTTT